The 14 T cell receptor beta chains given below trace back to one sample, sequenced in a study of cytomegalovirus exposure and HLA in healthy donors. The PCR was carried out with 60 Vbeta primers and 13 Jbeta primers. Assay: immunoSEQ multiplex PCR; the TCRdb copy retains only in-frame clones and omits some. The repertoire has more than 150,000 clones, 83% of them found once; the top ten carry around 1.7%. The sequencing sample was made of PBMCs. The receptors stem from a man in his fifties in good health and CMV-seronegative.

V gene TRBV5-1 combines with J gene TRBJ2-5; TRBD2 matches at 10 bases. The V and J ends lost 1 base and 3 bases, in that order; junction bases with no gene match: 12. CDR1 is SGHRS, CDR2 YFSETQ, per germline. This CDR3 has 18 amino acids. This CDR3 reads CASSLKASGGATKETQYF. The CDR3 DNA reads TGCGCCAGCAGCTTGAAGGCTAGCGGGGGCGCAACTAAAGAGACCCAGTACTTC.

V is TRBV7-2 and J is TRBJ2-5, with TRBD1 as a possible D gene (6 bases). V shed 4 bases and J shed 2 bases, with 11 bases lying between them. CDR3 length: 14 residues. Germline V CDR1 and CDR2: SGHTA, FQGNSA. The chain's CDR3 is CASSSLDSQETQYF. The CDR3 DNA is TGTGCCAGCAGCTCATTGGACAGTCAAGAGACCCAGTACTTC.

The chain has TRBV5-1 and TRBJ2-1, with D possibly being TRBD2 (7 bases). V gave up 1 base and J gave up 6 bases, with 17 bases separating them. Germline-derived CDR1 and CDR2 are SGHRS and YFSETQ. This CDR3 has 16 amino acids. Written as DNA, the CDR3 is TGCGCCAGCAGCTTGAGTTGGAGGGGGGGCCTCAATGAGCAGTTCTTC. Translation: CASSLSWRGGLNEQFF.

For this clone: A read error may account for a junction end that differs from germline. This same CDR3 is encoded by further DNA sequences in the sample. The chain recombines TRBV25-1 with TRBJ2-7; possibly TRBD1 for D (6 bases). The CDR3 length is 13 residues. Germline V lookup: CDR1 MGHDK, CDR2 SYGVNS. In DNA form, the CDR3 reads TGTGCCACCCAACAGGGAAGCGGCTACGAGCAGTACTTT. Translating it yields CATQQGSGYEQYF.

This rearrangement joins TRBV6-1 to TRBJ2-6; a weak D match, TRBD1 (5 bases). The CDR3 spans 15 residues. V was trimmed by 4 bases and J by 0 bases, leaving 7 bases between them. Germline V gives CDR1 MNHNS, CDR2 SASEGT. CDR3 residues: CASSGQYSGANVLTF. The DNA for the CDR3 is TGTGCCAGCAGTGGACAGTACTCTGGGGCCAACGTCCTGACTTTC.

The genes are TRBV2 and TRBJ2-7; 10 nucleotides align to TRBD2. V trimming: 4 bases; J trimming: 0 bases; junction bases outside the gene matches: 0. This CDR3 has 14 residues. Per the germline V gene, CDR1 is SNHLY and CDR2 is FYNNEI. CDR3 residues: CASSGTSGSYEQYF. Here the CDR3 DNA reads TGTGCCAGCAGTGGGACTAGCGGCTCCTACGAGCAGTACTTC.

This chain joins TRBV7-8 and TRBJ2-1; the D gene is possibly TRBD1 (6 bases). Germline V gene data show CDR1 as SGHVS and CDR2 as FQNEAQ. V shed 5 bases and J shed 6 bases, with 11 bases lying between them. The CDR3 consists of 13 residues. This CDR3 reads CASSGGQSNEQFF. In DNA, the CDR3 is TGTGCCAGCAGCGGCGGACAGTCCAATGAGCAGTTCTTC.

The chain couples TRBV9 to TRBJ2-5; D might be TRBD2 (6 bases). Germline CDR1 is SGDLS and CDR2 is YYNGEE. V shed 4 bases and J shed 5 bases, with 24 bases lying between them. There are 17 residues in the CDR3. CDR3 DNA sequence: TGTGCCAGCAGCCCCCGGGGAGGCCAGGCGACGCCGGAGACCCAGTACTTC. Protein sequence: CASSPRGGQATPETQYF.

This clone occurred once. At the DNA level, this CDR3 is encoded by other sequences in the same sample as well. The chain is built from TRBV15 and TRBJ2-7; TRBD1 matches 8 bases. Losses at the gene ends were 2 bases for V and 4 bases for J; bases not matched to a gene: 1. This CDR3 contains 13 residues. Germline V gene lookup returns CDR1 LNHNV and CDR2 YYDKDF (reference sequence). This CDR3 is CATSRQGAYEQYF. CDR3 nucleotide sequence: TGTGCCACCAGCAGACAGGGGGCGTACGAGCAGTACTTC.

The chain joins TRBV2 to TRBJ2-1; D not resolved. V lost 6 bases and J 0 bases, leaving 12 bases between the germline ends. Germline CDR1 and CDR2: SNHLY and FYNNEI. There are 15 residues in the CDR3. The CDR3 reads CASRGDIFSYNEQFF. The DNA for the CDR3 is TGTGCCAGCAGGGGCGACATTTTCTCCTACAATGAGCAGTTCTTC.

The rearrangement joins TRBV18 to TRBJ2-1, with 7 bases lining up with TRBD2. Germline V gives CDR1 KGHSH, CDR2 LQKENI. V lost 5 bases and J lost 9; bases outside the gene matches: 10. This CDR3 is built from 14 residues. CDR3 DNA: TGTGCCAGCTCAACGCGGGAGAGGGTACCTGAGCAGTTCTTC. Encoded protein: CASSTRERVPEQFF. The variable domain in full, completed from reference TRBV18 and TRBJ2-1, reads NAGVMQNPRHLVRRRGQEARLRCSPMKGHSHVYWYRQLPEEGLKFMVYLQKENIIDESGMPKERFSAEFPKEGPSILRIQQVVRGDSAAYFCASSTRERVPEQFFGPGTRLTVL.

The gene calls are TRBV7-9 and TRBJ2-5, with a possible D match to TRBD2 (5 bases). V was cut by 1 base and J by 6 bases, with 15 bases left in between. Germline CDR1 is SEHNR and CDR2 is FQNEAQ (reference sequence). This CDR3 contains 15 residues. DNA for the CDR3: TGTGCCAGCAGCTTAGTATCGTCCAGCGGACAGACCCAGTACTTC. Translated: CASSLVSSSGQTQYF.

The gene calls are TRBV5-1 and TRBJ2-6; 9 positions match TRBD2. Germline CDR1 SGHRS, CDR2 YFSETQ. The CDR3 is made up of 15 amino acids. V lost 5 bases to trimming and J lost 4 bases; unmatched junction nucleotides: 4. The CDR3 coding sequence is TGCGCCAGCAGACTAGCGGGTACGGGGGCCAACGTCCTGACTTTC. Its translation is CASRLAGTGANVLTF.

The CDR3 DNA reads TGTGCCAGCACCTACAGGGGCGCAAACACCGGGGAGCTGTTTTTT. It encodes CASTYRGANTGELFF. The chain uses TRBV11-2 and TRBJ2-2; 7 nucleotides line up with TRBD1. This CDR3 comprises 15 residues. The V gene end was trimmed by 7 bases and the J gene end by 2 bases; junction bases not matched to a gene: 7. The V gene's germline CDR1 is SGHAT and CDR2 FQNNGV. Together with reference TRBV11-2 and TRBJ2-2, the CDR3 gives the full variable domain: EAGVAQSPRYKIIEKRQSVAFWCNPISGHATLYWYQQILGQGPKLLIQFQNNGVVDDSQLPKDRFSAERLKGVDSTLKIQPAKLEDSAVYLCASTYRGANTGELFFGEGSRLTVL.